The 21 T cell receptor beta chains below come from one sample, sequenced in a study of cytomegalovirus exposure and HLA in healthy donors. It was with 60 Vbeta and 13 Jbeta primers that the PCR ran. Sequencing was performed with immunoSEQ multiplex PCR; in TCRdb, only in-frame clones are kept and a portion is missing. The sample includes 100,000 to 150,000 clones, about 78% of them seen just once. The sequenced sample consisted of PBMCs. The receptors were gathered from a female donor in good health and CMV-seronegative.

The V gene is TRBV28, the J gene TRBJ1-2, with 9 bases aligning to TRBD1. The CDR3 length is 15 residues. Germline V CDR1 and CDR2: MDHEN, SYDVKM. The J segment lost 4 bases and the V segment lost 5 bases, leaving 8 bases of the junction unmatched. Here the CDR3 DNA reads TGTGCCAGCAGTGAGTACAGGGGGCGCACCTATGGCTACACCTTC. Protein: CASSEYRGRTYGYTF.

The V and J genes are TRBV9 and TRBJ1-5; 9 positions match TRBD1. Unmatched junction bases numbered 6, after V lost 4 bases and J lost 7 bases. The CDR3 spans 14 residues. Per the germline V gene, CDR1 is SGDLS and CDR2 is YYNGEE. The CDR3 is CASSPGTGPQPQHF. The DNA for the CDR3 is TGTGCCAGCAGCCCTGGGACAGGGCCCCAGCCCCAGCATTTT.

V usage is TRBV7-6 and J usage is TRBJ2-1, with 7 nucleotides matching TRBD1. V lost 7 bases, J lost 6 bases, and 12 bases stayed unmatched. CDR3 length: 15 residues. CDR1 SGHVS and CDR2 FNYEAQ come from the germline V gene. As DNA, the CDR3 is TGTGCCAGCACCGACGGACAGGATAATACCAATGAGCAGTTCTTC. It codes for CASTDGQDNTNEQFF.

This chain links TRBV7-3 with TRBJ2-3, with 8 bases matching TRBD1. Trimming took 5 bases from V and 2 from J; bases not matched to a gene: 9. Germline assignment: CDR1 SGHTA and CDR2 FQGTGA. The CDR3 has 16 amino acids. DNA for the CDR3: TGTGCCAGCAGCCCGTGGACAGGGCTTAACACAGATACGCAGTATTTT. It is translated as CASSPWTGLNTDTQYF.

The rearrangement uses TRBV4-1 and TRBJ2-7; D possibly corresponds to TRBD2 (5 bases). V was clipped by 1 base and J by 3 bases, with 13 bases between them. Germline V gene sequence: CDR1 MGHRA, CDR2 YSYEKL. The CDR3 has 15 amino acids. The CDR3: CASSQAYGVDYEQYF. Here the CDR3 DNA reads TGCGCCAGCAGCCAAGCATACGGGGTGGACTACGAGCAGTACTTC.

This clone was seen a few times. CDR3 sequence (DNA): TGCGCCAGCAGCAGGGACAGCAACTATGGCTACACCTTC. Translated, it gives CASSRDSNYGYTF. The chain joins TRBV5-1 to TRBJ1-2; 7 bases match TRBD1. The V gene's germline CDR1 is SGHRS and CDR2 YFSETQ. V lost 4 bases and J lost 2; bases outside the gene matches: 2. This CDR3 region has 13 residues.

The chain employs TRBV10-2 and TRBJ2-5, with 9 nucleotides matching TRBD2. The DNA end is a closer match to TRBJ2-7, so the J assignment may be wrong. The CDR3 consists of 14 residues. CDR1 and CDR2 (germline): WSHSY, SAAADI. The CDR3 here is CASSKRRGGYEQYF. CDR3 sequence (DNA): TGCGCCAGCTCAAAGAGGCGGGGGGGTTACGAGCAGTACTTC.

The CDR3 DNA reads TGCAGCGGGTTTTCGGATGGCTACACCTTC. Its translation: CSGFSDGYTF. V is TRBV29-1 and J is TRBJ1-2, with D unclear. Germline values: CDR1 SQVTM, CDR2 ANQGSEA. The ends were cut back, 7 bases at V and 6 bases at J, with 9 bases in the middle. This CDR3 spans 10 amino acids.

The chain recombines TRBV5-5 with TRBJ2-5; 10 bases are shared with TRBD1. Trimming took 5 bases from V and 5 from J; bases not matched to a gene: 12. The CDR3 totals 16 residues. The germline gives CDR1 SGHKS, CDR2 YYEKEE (reference sequence). The CDR3 coding sequence is TGTGCCAGCAGAACCGGGACAGGGGTCCTCTGGGAGACCCAGTACTTC. As protein: CASRTGTGVLWETQYF. The complete variable domain, with remaining parts taken from reference TRBV5-5 and TRBJ2-5, reads DAGVTQSPTHLIKTRGQQVTLRCSPISGHKSVSWYQQVLGQGPQFIFQYYEKEERGRGNFPDRFSARQFPNYSSELNVNALLLGDSALYLCASRTGTGVLWETQYFGPGTRLLVL.

The chain uses TRBV2 and TRBJ2-5; 9 bases are shared with TRBD1. This CDR3 has 15 residues. V lost 7 bases, J lost 1 base, and 7 bases stayed unmatched. Per germline, CDR1 SNHLY and CDR2 FYNNEI. This chain's CDR3 is CASTTDRGVQETQYF. Written as DNA, the CDR3 is TGTGCCAGCACCACCGACAGGGGGGTCCAAGAGACCCAGTACTTC.

CDR3 sequence reads: CASSVDRKGTLAREQFF. For the CDR3, the DNA is TGTGCCAGCAGTGTGGATCGGAAGGGCACCCTAGCTCGTGAGCAGTTCTTC. V and J are TRBV2 and TRBJ2-1; a possible D gene is TRBD2 (5 bases). Trimming cost V 4 bases and J 9 bases, with 25 bases left between them. The CDR3 has 17 residues. Germline V CDR1 and CDR2: SNHLY, FYNNEI.

The chain has TRBV7-3 and TRBJ1-1, with 8 bases aligning to TRBD1. The germline CDR1 and CDR2 sequences are SGHTA and FQGTGA. The J segment lost 6 bases and the V segment lost 4 bases, leaving 16 bases of the junction unmatched. CDR3 length: 17 residues. The CDR3 sequence is CASSSRGSDRGGAEAFF. Written as DNA, the CDR3 is TGTGCCAGCAGCTCCAGGGGGAGCGACAGGGGTGGTGCTGAAGCTTTCTTT.

This clone was found once. The chain recombines TRBV13 with TRBJ1-6; 7 bases map to TRBD1. Germline assignment: CDR1 PRHDT and CDR2 FYEKMQ (reference sequence). The CDR3 is 15 residues long. V was clipped by 2 bases and J by 6 bases; unmatched bases: 4. This CDR3 reads CASSLRTGLNSPLHF. DNA of the CDR3: TGTGCCAGCAGCTTACGGACAGGCCTTAATTCACCCCTCCACTTT.

This clone was found once. Sequence at one end of the junction differs from germline and may be a read error. The chain joins TRBV11-2 to TRBJ2-2, with a tentative D call TRBD2 (6 bases). Per the germline V gene, CDR1 is SGHAT and CDR2 is FQNNGV. CDR3 size: 16 residues. The CDR3 nucleotides are TGTGCCAGCAGCTTAGCCCCGTCGGAGGGGATCGGGGAGCTGGTTTTT. Its translation is CASSLAPSEGIGELVF. Complete variable domain (other parts from reference TRBV11-2 and TRBJ2-2): EAGVAQSPRYKIIEKRQSVAFWCNPISGHATLYWYQQILGQGPKLLIQFQNNGVVDDSQLPKDRFSAERLKGVDSTLKIQPAKLEDSAVYLCASSLAPSEGIGELVFGEGSRLTVL.

This clone was found a few times. The V call is TRBV5-5, the J call TRBJ2-3; TRBD2 matches 7 bases. The CDR3 runs 14 residues. V was pared by 1 base and J by 3 bases, with 2 bases of the junction left unmatched. CDR1 is SGHKS, CDR2 YYEKEE, per germline (reference sequence). CDR3 protein: CASSLSGGTDTQYF. Written as DNA, the CDR3 is TGTGCCAGCAGCTTGTCGGGGGGAACAGATACGCAGTATTTT.

A few counts support this clone. This chain links TRBV15 with TRBJ1-3; no firm D call. Trimming stripped 6 bases from V and 0 bases from J, with 12 bases between. Germline CDR1 and CDR2: LNHNV and YYDKDF (reference sequence). This CDR3 spans 15 amino acids. The CDR3 DNA reads as TGTGCCACCAGTGGTAGAGTTAACTCTGGAAACACCATATATTTT. Residues: CATSGRVNSGNTIYF.

The gene calls are TRBV6-1 and TRBJ2-5; a weak D match, TRBD1 (6 bases). V dropped 10 bases and J dropped 7 bases, with 10 bases sitting between them. The CDR3 sequence is 10 residues long. The germline V gene has CDR1 MNHNS and CDR2 SASEGT. The CDR3 DNA reads TGTGCCATCGGCAGGGGGACCCAGTACTTC. Encoded protein: CAIGRGTQYF.

The chain recombines TRBV6-5 with TRBJ1-3; TRBD1 matches 8 bases. Losses at the gene ends were 7 bases for V and 4 bases for J; bases not matched to a gene: 6. The CDR3 is made up of 14 amino acids. Per the germline V gene, CDR1 is MNHEY and CDR2 is SVGAGI. The CDR3 is CASTRTGRGNTIYF. Written as DNA, the CDR3 is TGTGCCAGCACCAGGACAGGGCGGGGAAACACCATATATTTT.

This rearrangement joins TRBV10-3 to TRBJ1-1; no clear D gene. The V and J ends lost 3 bases and 10 bases respectively, with 15 bases between them. Germline V CDR1 and CDR2: ENHRY, SYGVKD. The CDR3 contains 13 residues. The CDR3 here is CAISDSGREGAFF. CDR3 sequence (DNA): TGTGCCATCAGTGATTCGGGCCGGGAGGGAGCTTTCTTT.

The chain has TRBV6-1 and TRBJ2-5, with a tentative D call TRBD2 (6 bases). The CDR3 extends over 15 amino acids. In germline, CDR1 is MNHNS, CDR2 SASEGT. V was trimmed by 0 bases and J by 5 bases, leaving 13 bases between them. CDR3 loop: CASSEAGGGSETQYF. In nucleotides, the CDR3 is TGTGCCAGCAGTGAAGCGGGAGGAGGGTCGGAGACCCAGTACTTC.

This chain joins TRBV6-5 and TRBJ1-1; 7 positions agree with TRBD1. The CDR3 sequence is 15 residues long. With V trimmed by 0 bases and J by 6 bases, 7 bases remained unmatched. Germline loops: CDR1 MNHEY, CDR2 SVGAGI. CDR3 coding DNA: TGTGCCAGCAGTTACTCGAACAGGGGTAGGGCTGAAGCTTTCTTT. Translated, it gives CASSYSNRGRAEAFF.